The source of this T cell receptor beta chain is a study of T cells in Graves' hyperthyroidism and ophthalmopathy. Broader study findings: Blood also contained most expanded thyroid clonotypes above 0.001.

Trimming removed 6 bases at V and 6 bases at J, with 11 bases between. Germline CDR1 MDHEN, CDR2 SYDVKM. This CDR3 is 13 amino acids long. RNA transcripts served as the template for amplifying TCR beta CDR3 regions. During a first-round RT-PCR of the TCR CDR3, the HTBI primer set was used. Each CDR3 protein is one row after TCRdb ran MiXCR on the multiplex PCR reads. The sample records about 300,000 distinct CDR3 sequences, about 19% being singletons. This clonotype was counted at least ten times. The antigen is unknown. The chain has TRBV28 and TRBJ1-4; maybe TRBD1 (6 bases). The sequence was collected from a man aged 45-60 years with Graves' ophthalmopathy. The specimen sequenced was blood. The CDR3 DNA follows: TGTGCCAGCAGGCGTGGACAGTATGAAAAACTGTTTTTT. This gives the protein CASRRGQYEKLFF.